This T cell receptor (beta chain) was captured in a study of identical twins. Many counts were recorded for this clonotype. Using its own MiXCR run on the 5' RACE reads, TCRdb lists one record per CDR3 protein. The table includes approximately 620,000 distinct CDR3 sequences, 8.5% to 9.5% detected once. The germline gives CDR1 SGDLS, CDR2 YYNGEE. This CDR3 has 13 residues. The J segment lost 6 bases and the V segment lost 5 bases, leaving 5 bases of the junction unmatched. The same data also went into a second study, on yellow fever vaccine responses in identical twins. That work contributes: Reportedly, twins showed a vaccine T cell response that looked partly convergent and partly personalized.

The TCR was taken from a woman aged 18-29 years in good health. Sequenced input: PBMCs. V gene TRBV9 combines with J gene TRBJ2-1, with TRBD1 identical over 7 bases. The CDR3, as DNA: TGTGCCAGCAGTGTTCGACAGGGCAATGAGCAGTTCTTC. Translating gives CASSVRQGNEQFF.